A selection of T cell receptor beta chains follows, all from one sample in a study of blood T cell repertoires in COVID-19. Sequencing used immunoSEQ multiplex PCR; TCRdb keeps in-frame clones, though not all of them. The data show some 250,000 clones, about 88% seen once. The sample comprised peripheral blood. These receptors all come from a woman aged 40 to 49 who had recovered from COVID-19. The CDR3 runs from the conserved cysteine through the conserved F or W. A D gene is named only where the DNA matches it firmly. The size entry is marked missing in some rows and otherwise reads once, few, many or a size class.

abundance | j_gene | d_gene | v_gene | CDR3nt | CDR3aa
NA | TRBJ2-7 | TRBD2 | TRBV5-1 | TGCGCCAGCAGCCACTCGGGGGGGAGCTCCTACGAGCAGTACTTC | CASSHSGGSSYEQYF
NA | TRBJ1-1 | NA | TRBV7-2 | TGTGCCAGCAGCCAGGGCCCCTTGGGGACTGAAGCTTTCTTT | CASSQGPLGTEAFF
once | TRBJ1-6 | NA | TRBV27 | TGTGCCAGCAAGGTTGGACAGACGAATAATTCACCCCTCCACTTT | CASKVGQTNNSPLHF
few | TRBJ1-1 | TRBD1 | TRBV6-4 | TGTGCCAGCAGAGTCCCGGGACAGGGGACGGTAGCTGAAGCTTTCTTT | CASRVPGQGTVAEAFF
NA | TRBJ1-4 | NA | TRBV3-1/TRBV3-2 | TGTGCCAGCAGCCACCCGGGGGGGTGGGCTAATGAAAAACTGTTTTTT | CASSHPGGWANEKLFF
NA | TRBJ1-2 | TRBD1 | TRBV6-5 | TGTGCCAGCAGTCACCCCGACAGGGCCTATGGCTACACCTTC | CASSHPDRAYGYTF
NA | TRBJ2-3 | NA | TRBV7-2 | TGTGCCAGCAGCCCCAGTCCGGTACTAGGAAGCACAGATACGCAGTATTTT | CASSPSPVLGSTDTQYF
NA | TRBJ1-2 | NA | TRBV24-1 | TGTGCCACCAGTGACCTCAGGGTTAACTATGGCTACACCTTC | CATSDLRVNYGYTF
NA | TRBJ1-4 | NA | TRBV3-1/TRBV3-2 | TGTGCCAGCAGCCACGGGGGGGGTGGTGAAAAACTGTTTTTT | CASSHGGGGEKLFF
NA | TRBJ2-1 | NA | TRBV3-1/TRBV3-2 | TGTGCCAGCAGGAGCGCTAGCGTCCCAGGTGAGCAGTTCTTC | CASRSASVPGEQFF
NA | TRBJ1-4 | NA | TRBV4-2 | TGTGCCAGCAGCCAAGGCAGGGGCTTGAATGAAAAACTGTTTTTT | CASSQGRGLNEKLFF
NA | TRBJ2-5 | NA | TRBV12-3/TRBV12-4 | TGTGCCAGCAGCCTGGGCGCTGAAGAGACCCAGTACTTC | CASSLGAEETQYF
NA | TRBJ2-2 | TRBD2 | TRBV19 | TGTGCCAGTAGTCTCAGCGGGGCGAACACCGGGGAGCTGTTTTTT | CASSLSGANTGELFF
NA | TRBJ1-4 | NA | TRBV10-3 | TGTGCCATCAGCCATCGGTTTCCCTCGGATGAAAAACTGTTTTTT | CAISHRFPSDEKLFF
NA | TRBJ2-7 | TRBD1 | TRBV7-9 | TGTGCCAGCAGCCCGACGGACAGGGCCCACGAGCAGTACTTC | CASSPTDRAHEQYF
NA | TRBJ2-7 | NA | TRBV30 | TGTGCCTTCGGGAGCGCCTCCTACGAGCAGTACTTC | CAFGSASYEQYF
NA | TRBJ1-1 | NA | TRBV27 | TGTGCCAGCAGTTTAGGGCCCTCCGCTGAAGCTTTCTTT | CASSLGPSAEAFF
NA | TRBJ2-3 | TRBD2 | TRBV27 | TGTGCCAGCAGTCCCCCGGGAGGGGGAGATACGCAGTATTTT | CASSPPGGGDTQYF
NA | TRBJ1-5 | NA | TRBV6-5 | TGTGCCAGCAGCGTGACAGAGTATAGCAATCAGCCCCAGCATTTT | CASSVTEYSNQPQHF
NA | TRBJ1-2 | NA | TRBV15 | TGTGCCACCAGCAGGGGAGGGGGGGGGTATGGCTACACCTTC | CATSRGGGGYGYTF
NA | TRBJ2-2 | TRBD2 | TRBV11-3 | TGTGCCAGCAGCCCCCCAGCGGGACTAGCGGGGCGGAACACCGGGGAGCTGTTTTTT | CASSPPAGLAGRNTGELFF
NA | TRBJ2-3 | TRBD2 | TRBV13 | TGTGCCAGCAGCCCGAGTCTGACGGGGGGGAACACAGATACGCAGTATTTT | CASSPSLTGGNTDTQYF
NA | TRBJ1-5 | NA | TRBV11-2 | TGTGCCAGCAGCTTAGATCTTTTTCAGCCCCAGCATTTT | CASSLDLFQPQHF
NA | TRBJ1-2 | NA | TRBV30 | TGTGCCTGGACCCTTGGGGGGGCCCTTTCTTATGGCTACACCTTC | CAWTLGGALSYGYTF
once | TRBJ2-2 | NA | TRBV12-3/TRBV12-4 | TGTGCCAGCACGGGGAACACCGGGGAGCTGTTTTTT | CASTGNTGELFF
NA | TRBJ1-2 | NA | TRBV6-5 | TGTGCCAGCAGTTACCCCGGGGGGGCAGATGGCTACACCTTC | CASSYPGGADGYTF
NA | TRBJ2-2 | TRBD2 | TRBV29-1 | TGCAGCGCGAGACTAGCGGGAGGGACCGGGGAGCTGTTTTTT | CSARLAGGTGELFF
NA | TRBJ2-5 | NA | TRBV9 | TGTGCCAGCAGCACCGGGAAGAAAGAGACCCAGTACTTC | CASSTGKKETQYF
NA | TRBJ1-1 | NA | TRBV14 | TGTGCCAGCAGCCCAACAATGAACACTGAAGCTTTCTTT | CASSPTMNTEAFF
NA | TRBJ2-2 | TRBD2 | TRBV9 | TGTGCCAGCAGCGCGACTAGCGGGAGGGGGCAGGTCGGGGAGCTGTTTTTT | CASSATSGRGQVGELFF
NA | TRBJ2-2 | TRBD2 | TRBV15 | TGTGCCACCAGCAAGACTAGCAGGGACACCGGGGAGCTGTTTTTT | CATSKTSRDTGELFF
once | TRBJ2-7 | TRBD1 | TRBV27 | TGTGCCAGCAGTCTGGGACAGGCGAGCTCCTACGAGCAGTACTTC | CASSLGQASSYEQYF
once | TRBJ1-3 | NA | TRBV7-9 | TGTGCCAGCAGCTTTAGTTACGGAAACACCATATATTTT | CASSFSYGNTIYF
NA | TRBJ2-7 | NA | TRBV13 | TGTGCCAGCAGCTTCGGAGGACCCCCCTCCTACGAGCAGTACTTC | CASSFGGPPSYEQYF
NA | TRBJ1-1 | NA | TRBV10-1 | TGCGCCAGCAGTGCGGGGGGAAGCCTGGGAGCTTTCTTT | CASSAGGSLGAFF
NA | TRBJ2-1 | TRBD2 | TRBV3-1/TRBV3-2 | TGTGCCAGCAGCCAAGGGTGGGGGGGAGTCGGTTGTGAGCAGTTCTTC | CASSQGWGGVGCEQFF
NA | TRBJ2-3 | TRBD2 | TRBV29-1 | TGCAGCGTTGGCGGACTAGCGGGAGTATCGGCAGATACGCAGTATTTT | CSVGGLAGVSADTQYF
NA | TRBJ1-4 | NA | TRBV6-5 | TGTGCCAGCAGTTACGGCCAGGCGGGGGAAAAACTGTTTTTT | CASSYGQAGEKLFF
NA | TRBJ2-7 | NA | TRBV10-3 | TGTGCCATCAGGGACGGGGCCTACGAGCAGTACTTC | CAIRDGAYEQYF
NA | TRBJ1-1 | TRBD1 | TRBV10-3 | TGTGCCATCAATGCCGGGACAGCGAACACTGAAGCTTTCTTT | CAINAGTANTEAFF
NA | TRBJ2-3 | TRBD2 | TRBV3-1/TRBV3-2 | TGTGCCAGCAGCCAAGATGGGGCCCGGAGCGGGGACCCTAGCACAGATACGCAGTATTTT | CASSQDGARSGDPSTDTQYF